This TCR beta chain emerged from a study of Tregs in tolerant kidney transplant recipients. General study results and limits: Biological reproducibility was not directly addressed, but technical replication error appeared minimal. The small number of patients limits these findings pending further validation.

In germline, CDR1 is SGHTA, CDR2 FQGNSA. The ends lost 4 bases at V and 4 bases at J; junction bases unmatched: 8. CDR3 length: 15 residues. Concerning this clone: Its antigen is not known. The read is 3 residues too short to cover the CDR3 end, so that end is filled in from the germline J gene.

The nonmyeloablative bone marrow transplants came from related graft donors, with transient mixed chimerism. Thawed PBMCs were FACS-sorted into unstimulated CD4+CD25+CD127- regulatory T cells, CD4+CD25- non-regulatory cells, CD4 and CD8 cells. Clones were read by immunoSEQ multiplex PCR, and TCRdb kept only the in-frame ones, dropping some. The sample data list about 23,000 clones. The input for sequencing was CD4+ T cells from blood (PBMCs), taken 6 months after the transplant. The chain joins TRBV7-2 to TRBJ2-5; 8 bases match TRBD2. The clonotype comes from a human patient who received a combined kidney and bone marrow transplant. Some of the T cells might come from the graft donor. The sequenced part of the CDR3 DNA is TGTGCCAGCAGCTCGGGTGGACTAGCTCGAGAGACC. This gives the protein CASSSGGLARET. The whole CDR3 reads CASSSGGLARETQYF.